This T cell receptor (beta chain) is drawn from a study of T-cell reconstitution after alpha-beta-depleted transplantation in children (dated by TCRdb to about 2016). Turning to the overall study: Using TCR repertoire profiling, the study followed T-cell immune reconstitution in a quantitative way in children after TCRalphabeta/CD19-depleted allogeneic hematopoietic cell transplantation.

This clonotype was seen repeatedly, ten times or more. Its antigen is currently not known. No much larger clone exists at a distance of one base, and base qualities are not known. V drops 3 bases and J drops 5 bases, leaving 15 bases in between. Per the germline V gene, SGDLS is the CDR1 and YYNGEE is the CDR2. Inclusive of the bounding cysteine and phenylalanine, the CDR3 is 14 residues long. The only DNA kept is the CDR3, 42 bases in frame from the first base. The method behind the library was PCR. Sequencing instrument: Illumina HiSeq 2500. Molecular barcoding was employed in the preparation of TCR libraries, with unique molecular identifiers being used to normalize TCRbeta repertoire quantification. TCRdb reworked the public reads: Q25 trimming with fastp, MiXCR clone assembly, productive beta chains retained. Under each unique CDR3 protein, matching rows form one entry showing the most common genes and DNA. The sample includes hundreds of thousands of distinct CDR3 sequences, with around 16% observed a single time. The ten largest clones capture 1.1% of the sample.

This sequence was found in a human donor who donated a stem cell graft to a child with acute myeloid leukemia. The rearrangement combines TRBV9 with TRBJ2-7; a confident D gene designation cannot be given. Source: PBMCs from the stem cell graft donor, taken from the stem cell graft. In nucleotide form, the sequence is TGTGCCAGCAGCGGAACCGGGTTGGTCCACGAGCAGTACTTC. Its translation is CASSGTGLVHEQYF.